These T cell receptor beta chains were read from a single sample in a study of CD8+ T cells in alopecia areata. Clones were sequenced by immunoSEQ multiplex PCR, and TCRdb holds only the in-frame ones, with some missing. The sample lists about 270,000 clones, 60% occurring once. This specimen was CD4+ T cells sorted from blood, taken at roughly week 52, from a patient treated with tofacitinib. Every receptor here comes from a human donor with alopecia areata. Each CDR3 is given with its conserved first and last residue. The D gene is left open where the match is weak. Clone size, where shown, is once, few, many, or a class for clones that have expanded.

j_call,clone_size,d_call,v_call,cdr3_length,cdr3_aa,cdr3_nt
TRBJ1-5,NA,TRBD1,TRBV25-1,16,CASSDSNRGRNQPQHF,TGTGCCAGCAGTGACTCCAACAGGGGTAGGAATCAGCCCCAGCATTTT
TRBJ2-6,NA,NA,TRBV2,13,CASRDSGANVLTF,TGTGCCAGCAGGGACTCTGGGGCCAACGTCCTGACTTTC
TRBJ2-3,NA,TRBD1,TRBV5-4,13,CASSNQGADTQYF,TGTGCCAGCAGTAATCAGGGGGCAGATACGCAGTATTTT
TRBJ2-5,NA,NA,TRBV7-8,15,CASSLDSILWETQYF,TGTGCCAGCAGCTTAGACTCGATATTGTGGGAGACCCAGTACTTC
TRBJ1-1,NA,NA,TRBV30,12,CAWSVEKREAFF,TGTGCCTGGAGTGTAGAGAAGAGGGAAGCTTTCTTT
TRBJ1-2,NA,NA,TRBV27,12,CASSPQGKGYTF,TGTGCCAGCAGTCCCCAGGGGAAGGGCTACACCTTC
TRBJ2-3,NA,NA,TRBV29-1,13,CSVEPRGGFAQYF,TGCAGCGTTGAACCCAGGGGGGGGTTTGCGCAGTATTTT
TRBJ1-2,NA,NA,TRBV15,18,CATSRAPAPWELHYGYTF,TGTGCCACCAGCAGAGCCCCGGCACCGTGGGAGTTACACTATGGCTACACCTTC
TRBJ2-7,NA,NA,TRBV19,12,CASSHRAYEQYF,TGTGCCAGTAGTCACAGGGCCTACGAGCAGTACTTC
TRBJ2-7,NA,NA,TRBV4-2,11,CASSRGGVLYF,TGTGCCAGCAGCCGGGGTGGGGTTTTGTACTTC
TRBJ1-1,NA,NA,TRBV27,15,CASSAVGGGRTEAFF,TGTGCCAGCAGTGCCGTCGGTGGCGGACGCACTGAAGCTTTCTTT
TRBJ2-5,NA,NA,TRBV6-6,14,CASILGSSQETQYF,TGTGCCAGCATCCTAGGGAGCAGCCAAGAGACCCAGTACTTC
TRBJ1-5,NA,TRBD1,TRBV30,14,CAWSRDSFGQPQHF,TGTGCCTGGAGTCGGGACAGTTTTGGACAGCCCCAGCATTTT
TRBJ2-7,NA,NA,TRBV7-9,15,CASSTARGRSYEQYF,TGTGCCAGCAGCACAGCTAGAGGTCGCTCCTACGAGCAGTACTTC
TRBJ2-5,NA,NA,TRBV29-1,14,CSVVPRDSQETQYF,TGCAGCGTTGTTCCACGGGACTCACAAGAGACCCAGTACTTC
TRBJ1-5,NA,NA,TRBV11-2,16,CASSLNAGASPQPQHF,TGTGCCAGCAGCTTAAACGCAGGGGCCAGCCCCCAGCCCCAGCATTTT
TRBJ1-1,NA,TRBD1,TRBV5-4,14,CASSFGQGKSEAFF,TGTGCCAGCAGCTTTGGACAGGGGAAATCTGAAGCTTTCTTT
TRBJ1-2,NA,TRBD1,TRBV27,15,CASSPRPAQGWGYTF,TGTGCCAGCAGTCCACGACCCGCACAGGGGTGGGGCTACACCTTC
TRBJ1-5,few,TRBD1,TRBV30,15,CAWSRGGRGDQPQHF,TGTGCCTGGAGCCGAGGGGGCAGGGGCGACCAGCCCCAGCATTTT
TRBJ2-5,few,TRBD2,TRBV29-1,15,CSVGVVSGTAGTQYF,TGCAGCGTTGGGGTCGTTAGCGGGACCGCCGGGACCCAGTACTTC
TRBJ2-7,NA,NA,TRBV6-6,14,CASRSDSVYYEQYF,TGTGCCAGCAGATCCGACAGTGTATACTACGAGCAGTACTTC
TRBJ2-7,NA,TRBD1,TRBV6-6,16,CASSYFGQGTPYEQYF,TGTGCCAGCAGTTACTTCGGACAGGGAACGCCTTACGAGCAGTACTTC